This is a list of T cell receptor beta chains from one sample in a study of cytomegalovirus exposure and HLA in healthy donors. TCRdb's copy holds only in-frame clones and misses some; the assay was immunoSEQ multiplex PCR. This table holds tens of thousands of clones, around 78% found once. The sample consisted of PBMCs. The receptors stem from a man in his late teens or twenties in good health and CMV-seropositive. Both conserved end residues are part of each CDR3. The D gene is left open where the match is weak. Clone size is not always given. Where it is, it says once, few, many or a class for expanded clones.

v_gene: TRBV7-6
abundance: -
j_gene: TRBJ2-2
d_gene: TRBD2
len: 17
CDR3aa: CASSLPGLAGDTGELFF
CDR3nt: TGTGCCAGCAGCTTACCCGGACTAGCGGGAGATACCGGGGAGCTGTTTTTT

v_gene: TRBV29-1
abundance: -
j_gene: TRBJ1-1
d_gene: -
len: 12
CDR3aa: CSVGWHSAEAFF
CDR3nt: TGCAGCGTGGGCTGGCATAGCGCTGAAGCTTTCTTT

v_gene: TRBV7-8
abundance: -
j_gene: TRBJ1-5
d_gene: -
len: 14
CDR3aa: CASSARGSNQPQHF
CDR3nt: TGTGCCAGCAGCGCCAGAGGAAGCAATCAGCCCCAGCATTTT

v_gene: TRBV6-5
abundance: -
j_gene: TRBJ2-7
d_gene: TRBD1
len: 15
CDR3aa: CASSFRDRVSYEQYF
CDR3nt: TGTGCCAGCAGCTTCCGGGACAGGGTCTCCTACGAGCAGTACTTC

v_gene: TRBV2
abundance: -
j_gene: TRBJ1-5
d_gene: -
len: 12
CDR3aa: CASGLINQPQHF
CDR3nt: TGTGCCAGTGGACTGATCAATCAGCCCCAGCATTTT

v_gene: TRBV7-6
abundance: -
j_gene: TRBJ2-7
d_gene: TRBD2
len: 15
CDR3aa: CASNPLAGVSDEQYF
CDR3nt: TGTGCCAGCAATCCTCTAGCGGGAGTTAGCGACGAGCAGTACTTC

v_gene: TRBV11-2
abundance: -
j_gene: TRBJ2-1
d_gene: -
len: 15
CDR3aa: CASITEGLVDNEQFF
CDR3nt: TGTGCCAGCATTACGGAGGGCCTCGTAGACAATGAGCAGTTCTTC

v_gene: TRBV28
abundance: -
j_gene: TRBJ1-5
d_gene: -
len: 12
CDR3aa: CASSPFTETQHF
CDR3nt: TGTGCCAGCAGCCCCTTCACGGAGACCCAGCATTTT

v_gene: TRBV7-6
abundance: -
j_gene: TRBJ2-6
d_gene: TRBD2
len: 17
CDR3aa: CASSLTGGSSGANVLTF
CDR3nt: TGTGCCAGCAGCTTAACGGGAGGCTCCTCTGGGGCCAACGTCCTGACTTTC

v_gene: TRBV6-1
abundance: -
j_gene: TRBJ2-1
d_gene: -
len: 13
CDR3aa: CASSALTYNEQFF
CDR3nt: TGTGCCAGCAGTGCACTTACCTACAATGAGCAGTTCTTC

v_gene: TRBV7-6
abundance: -
j_gene: TRBJ2-3
d_gene: TRBD2
len: 15
CDR3aa: CASSSLAAVVDTQYF
CDR3nt: TGTGCCAGCAGCTCACTAGCGGCGGTTGTGGATACGCAGTATTTT

v_gene: TRBV29-1
abundance: -
j_gene: TRBJ2-1
d_gene: TRBD2
len: 16
CDR3aa: CSVAKTLAGGPSEQFF
CDR3nt: TGCAGCGTTGCAAAGACCCTAGCGGGAGGGCCTAGTGAGCAGTTCTTC

v_gene: TRBV7-7
abundance: -
j_gene: TRBJ2-7
d_gene: TRBD1
len: 13
CDR3aa: CASSGDRGGEQYF
CDR3nt: TGTGCTAGCAGCGGCGACAGGGGGGGGGAGCAGTACTTC

v_gene: TRBV5-1
abundance: -
j_gene: TRBJ2-7
d_gene: -
len: 15
CDR3aa: CASSLELAQTYEQYF
CDR3nt: TGCGCCAGCAGCTTGGAACTAGCACAGACCTACGAGCAGTACTTC

v_gene: TRBV25-1
abundance: -
j_gene: TRBJ2-3
d_gene: TRBD2
len: 14
CDR3aa: CASTPSYLAATQYF
CDR3nt: TGTGCCAGCACCCCATCGTACCTAGCGGCTACGCAGTATTTT

v_gene: TRBV7-3
abundance: -
j_gene: TRBJ2-1
d_gene: TRBD1
len: 14
CDR3aa: CASSPGTGGSEQFF
CDR3nt: TGTGCCAGCAGCCCCGGGACAGGGGGCTCTGAGCAGTTCTTC

v_gene: TRBV5-6
abundance: once
j_gene: TRBJ2-1
d_gene: TRBD1
len: 12
CDR3aa: CASRRGRDEQFF
CDR3nt: TGTGCCAGCAGAAGGGGGCGTGATGAGCAGTTCTTC

v_gene: TRBV28
abundance: -
j_gene: TRBJ2-7
d_gene: TRBD2
len: 14
CDR3aa: CASSLTSGMGEQYF
CDR3nt: TGTGCCAGCAGTTTGACTAGCGGGATGGGTGAGCAGTACTTC

v_gene: TRBV28
abundance: -
j_gene: TRBJ2-7
d_gene: -
len: 12
CDR3aa: CATRRGLYEQYF
CDR3nt: TGTGCTACCAGGAGGGGTCTCTACGAGCAGTACTTC

v_gene: TRBV12-2
abundance: few
j_gene: TRBJ2-7
d_gene: -
len: 12
CDR3aa: CASRLRAGVQYF
CDR3nt: TGTGCAAGTCGCTTAAGAGCGGGGGTGCAGTACTTC

v_gene: TRBV5-1
abundance: -
j_gene: TRBJ2-7
d_gene: TRBD2
len: 16
CDR3aa: CASSPPGTSDSYEQYF
CDR3nt: TGCGCCAGCAGCCCTCCCGGGACTAGCGACAGCTACGAGCAGTACTTC

v_gene: TRBV28
abundance: -
j_gene: TRBJ1-2
d_gene: TRBD1
len: 15
CDR3aa: CASSYRGRIDYGYTF
CDR3nt: TGTGCCAGCAGCTACAGGGGCCGAATCGATTATGGCTACACCTTC

v_gene: TRBV6-1
abundance: -
j_gene: TRBJ2-7
d_gene: TRBD2
len: 14
CDR3aa: CASQLAGSSYEQYF
CDR3nt: TGTGCCAGCCAGCTAGCGGGGAGCTCCTACGAGCAGTACTTC

v_gene: TRBV11-2
abundance: -
j_gene: TRBJ2-7
d_gene: TRBD2
len: 15
CDR3aa: CASSPTSGGAYEQYF
CDR3nt: TGTGCCAGCAGCCCGACTAGCGGGGGAGCCTACGAGCAGTACTTC

v_gene: TRBV21-1
abundance: -
j_gene: TRBJ1-2
d_gene: -
len: 12
CDR3aa: CASPRPGEGYTF
CDR3nt: TGTGCCAGCCCCAGGCCAGGGGAAGGCTACACCTTC

v_gene: TRBV5-1
abundance: -
j_gene: TRBJ2-5
d_gene: -
len: 14
CDR3aa: CASSPTAERGTQYF
CDR3nt: TGCGCCAGCAGCCCAACGGCGGAGAGAGGGACCCAGTACTTC

v_gene: TRBV30
abundance: -
j_gene: TRBJ1-1
d_gene: -
len: 16
CDR3aa: CAWSIPGASVLSAAFF
CDR3nt: TGTGCCTGGAGTATTCCTGGGGCATCGGTGTTGTCAGCAGCTTTCTTT

v_gene: TRBV9
abundance: -
j_gene: TRBJ2-7
d_gene: TRBD1
len: 14
CDR3aa: CASSDSGTGNEQYF
CDR3nt: TGTGCCAGCAGCGACTCGGGGACAGGGAACGAGCAGTACTTC

v_gene: TRBV29-1
abundance: -
j_gene: TRBJ2-5
d_gene: TRBD2
len: 12
CDR3aa: CSASGSGETQYF
CDR3nt: TGCAGCGCAAGCGGGAGCGGAGAGACCCAGTACTTC

v_gene: TRBV4-1
abundance: once
j_gene: TRBJ2-1
d_gene: -
len: 16
CDR3aa: CASSRSRSSSDNEQFF
CDR3nt: TGCGCCAGCAGCCGCTCCCGGTCTAGCTCGGACAATGAGCAGTTCTTC

v_gene: TRBV6-1
abundance: -
j_gene: TRBJ2-2
d_gene: -
len: 15
CDR3aa: CASTPVGPNTGELFF
CDR3nt: TGTGCCAGCACCCCGGTGGGGCCCAACACCGGGGAGCTGTTTTTT

v_gene: TRBV28
abundance: -
j_gene: TRBJ1-5
d_gene: TRBD1
len: 14
CDR3aa: CASRQTGAPGPQHF
CDR3nt: TGTGCCAGCAGACAAACAGGGGCACCGGGGCCCCAGCATTTT

v_gene: TRBV9
abundance: -
j_gene: TRBJ1-1
d_gene: -
len: 15
CDR3aa: CASSPRGERFTEAFF
CDR3nt: TGTGCCAGCAGCCCAAGAGGAGAGAGGTTTACTGAAGCTTTCTTT

v_gene: TRBV10-3
abundance: -
j_gene: TRBJ1-3
d_gene: -
len: 15
CDR3aa: CAISESDRRGNTIYF
CDR3nt: TGTGCCATCAGTGAGTCCGACAGAAGAGGAAACACCATATATTTT

v_gene: TRBV6-5
abundance: -
j_gene: TRBJ2-7
d_gene: TRBD2
len: 16
CDR3aa: CASSFRTSGRTHEQYF
CDR3nt: TGTGCCAGCAGTTTCCGGACTAGCGGGAGGACCCACGAGCAGTACTTC

v_gene: TRBV6-6
abundance: -
j_gene: TRBJ1-5
d_gene: -
len: 13
CDR3aa: CASREQGNQPQHF
CDR3nt: TGTGCCAGCAGAGAACAGGGAAATCAGCCCCAGCATTTT

v_gene: TRBV7-8
abundance: -
j_gene: TRBJ2-3
d_gene: TRBD2
len: 15
CDR3aa: CASSLSGRVADTQYF
CDR3nt: TGTGCCAGCAGCCTTAGCGGGAGGGTTGCAGATACGCAGTATTTT

v_gene: TRBV5-6
abundance: -
j_gene: TRBJ2-5
d_gene: -
len: 11
CDR3aa: CASSLSETQYF
CDR3nt: TGTGCCAGCAGCTTGTCGGAGACCCAGTACTTC

v_gene: TRBV5-8
abundance: -
j_gene: TRBJ2-7
d_gene: TRBD2
len: 16
CDR3aa: CASSLWWEGSVYEQYF
CDR3nt: TGTGCCAGCAGCTTGTGGTGGGAGGGGTCCGTCTACGAGCAGTACTTC

v_gene: TRBV6-6
abundance: -
j_gene: TRBJ1-4
d_gene: -
len: 11
CDR3aa: CASSHNEKLFF
CDR3nt: TGTGCCAGCAGCCATAATGAAAAACTGTTTTTT

v_gene: TRBV6-6
abundance: -
j_gene: TRBJ1-5
d_gene: -
len: 15
CDR3aa: CATKMTGGGNQPQHF
CDR3nt: TGTGCCACAAAAATGACAGGAGGTGGCAATCAGCCCCAGCATTTT